This record concerns one TCR beta chain sequence. Losses at the gene ends were 3 bases for V and 4 bases for J; bases not matched to a gene: 8. Germline lookup yields CDR1 KGHDR and CDR2 SFDVKD. This CDR3 region has 16 residues. Measured with immunoSEQ multiplex PCR; TCRdb has only the in-frame clones, and not every one. The data contain approximately 76,000 clones, roughly 86% of them seen just once; the ten biggest clones take up approximately 14%. This sample is part of a study of blood T cell repertoires in COVID-19. The clonotype comes from a woman aged 60 to 75 with acute or convalescent COVID-19. Material for sequencing was peripheral blood. This rearrangement joins TRBV24-1 to TRBJ2-5; 9 positions match TRBD1. The CDR3: CATSDPDRGGGETQYF. In DNA form, the CDR3 reads TGTGCCACCAGTGATCCCGACAGGGGGGGAGGAGAGACCCAGTACTTC.